This T cell receptor beta chain was recorded in a study of T cell responses to AZD1222 COVID-19 vaccine (dated by TCRdb to the early 2020s). Describing the broader study: TCR sequencing was performed for some 250 trial participants, of whom roughly 200 were given two doses of AZD1222 and approximately 26 were given two doses of MenACWY control vaccine. Enrollment into the trials was organized by age into subgroups of 18-55, 56-69 and 70-plus years, and those subgroups contained roughly 150, 30 and 60 TCR-sequenced participants, respectively. Broad study findings and their caveats: Most participants were white British and females outnumbered males, and the authors suggested that clonal diversity may have been underestimated. Reportedly, close to half of the unique spike-specific TCRs recognized epitopes lying outside the regions that are mutated in the B.1.351 and B.1.1.7 variants. Conclusions about previously exposed vaccinees are limited because only a handful of AZD1222 recipients were SARS-CoV-2 seropositive at baseline. A significant rise in spike-specific TCR breadth and depth was observed after two AZD1222 doses relative to day 0 and relative to MenACWY recipients. In the small 56-69-year group, the increase in depth fell short of significance, most likely because of low power. No day 14 peak-response samples were available, so repertoires were characterized only after the peak T cell response. The vaccine-associated CD4 TCRs covered the entire spike protein, and the dominant responses fell in regions 160-218 and 743-854.

The sample's time point label, in plain terms: baseline before first vaccination. The treatment or condition label, read with the paper, signifies: meningococcal conjugate vaccine given as trial control. Vaccinee samples came from UK trials COV001 and COV002, including a single-blind randomized controlled phase 2/3 trial of AZD1222 (ChAdOx1 nCoV-19) in healthy adults. For TCRbeta chain sequencing, PBMC samples from trial participants were taken at day 0 and at day 28 after the second dose. Inclusive of the bounding cysteine and phenylalanine, the CDR3 is 15 residues long. The entry retains the CDR3 DNA only, 45 bases that are in frame from base 1. The germline V and J ends show losses of 5 bases and 3 bases respectively, and no gene match explains 4 bases of the junction. The germline V gene encodes CDR1 SGHTA and CDR2 FQGTGA. The sample holds one count of this clone. Its binding antigen is unknown. No per-base quality is available; no much larger clone lies one base away.

The CDR3 regions of human TCRbeta chains were analyzed by immunosequencing. In the authors' own workflow: TCRs in the repertoires were matched against a reference library of SARS-CoV-2-specific TCRs that had been generated with the MIRA antigen-specificity platform. Breadth was defined as the fraction of unique TCRs that were SARS-CoV-2-associated. Depth was defined as the fraction of total T cells that were SARS-CoV-2-associated. Using the MIRA data, every spike-specific TCR was mapped to the spike region that the TCR reacted to and assigned to either a CD4 or a CD8 class. Log10-transformed breadth and depth values were compared by one-way ANOVA with Sidak's multiple comparisons tests. The table was pulled from immuneACCESS by TCRdb, which kept in-frame rearrangements only. Such tables lose some clones; where checked, under half of the loss comes from unresolved V genes, and the rest has no known cause. V and J calls and clone size are those listed in that table; D and trimming were worked out from the DNA. The sample contains over 150,000 clones, 92% of them found a single time. Roughly 4.3% of the sample lies in the top ten.

Recombination connected TRBV7-3 to TRBJ2-1; 10 central bases correspond to TRBD2. Sequenced material: peripheral blood, taken on day 0 of MenACWY control vaccination. The source is an adult in good health. CDR3 region: CASSKGLAIYNEQFF. At the DNA level, the sequence is TGTGCCAGCAGCAAGGGACTAGCGATCTACAATGAGCAGTTCTTC.